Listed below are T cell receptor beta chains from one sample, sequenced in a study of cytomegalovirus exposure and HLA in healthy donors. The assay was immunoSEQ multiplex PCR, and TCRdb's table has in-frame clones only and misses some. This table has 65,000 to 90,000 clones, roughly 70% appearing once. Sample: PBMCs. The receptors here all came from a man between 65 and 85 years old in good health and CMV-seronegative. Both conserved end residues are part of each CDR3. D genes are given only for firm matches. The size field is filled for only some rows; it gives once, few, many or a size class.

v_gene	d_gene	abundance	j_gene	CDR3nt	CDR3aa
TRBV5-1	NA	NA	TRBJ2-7	TGCGCCAGCAGCCCCGGTGAAGGGGCCTCGGAGCAGTACTTC	CASSPGEGASEQYF
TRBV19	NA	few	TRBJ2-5	TGTGCCAGTAGTATCGCCGGGGAGCAGTACTTC	CASSIAGEQYF
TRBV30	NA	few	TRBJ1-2	TGTGCCTGGATTAGCAGTCCAGTGGCCTATGGCTACACCTTC	CAWISSPVAYGYTF
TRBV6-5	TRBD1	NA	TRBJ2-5	TGTGCCAGCAGGGACGACAGGGTTTTGGAGACCCAGTACTTC	CASRDDRVLETQYF
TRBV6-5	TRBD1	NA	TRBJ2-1	TGTGCCAGCAGACCCGGACAGGGGGCCCACAATGAGCAGTTCTTC	CASRPGQGAHNEQFF
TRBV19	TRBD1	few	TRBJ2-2	TGTGCCAGTAGGGGGACAGGGGCCGGGGAGCTGTTTTTT	CASRGTGAGELFF
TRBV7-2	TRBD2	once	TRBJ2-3	TGTGCCAGCAGCTTAGTACCCGTAGCTAGCGGCAGCACAGATACGCAGTATTTT	CASSLVPVASGSTDTQYF
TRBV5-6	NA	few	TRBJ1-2	TGTGCCAGCAGCTTGGGAAGAGGGATGACCTATGGCTACACCTTC	CASSLGRGMTYGYTF
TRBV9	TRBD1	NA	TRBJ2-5	TGTGCCAGCAGCGTTGACAGGGGGCAAGAGACCCAGTACTTC	CASSVDRGQETQYF
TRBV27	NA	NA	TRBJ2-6	TGTGCCAGCAGTTTTGTGGCAGGGGTGTTGGGGGCCAACGTCCTGACTTTC	CASSFVAGVLGANVLTF
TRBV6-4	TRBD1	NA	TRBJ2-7	TGTGCCAGCATTGGGACAGGGGGTCCTTACGAGCAGTACTTC	CASIGTGGPYEQYF
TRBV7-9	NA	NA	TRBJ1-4	TGTGCCAGCAGCGATCAGGGACGGCGGGGGACTAATGAAAAACTGTTTTTT	CASSDQGRRGTNEKLFF
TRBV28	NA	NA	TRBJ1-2	TGTGCCAGCAAGGGGGGGGCAGACAGTACTAACTATGGCTACACCTTC	CASKGGADSTNYGYTF
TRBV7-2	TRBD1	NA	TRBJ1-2	TGTGCCAGCAGCTTAATCGGACAGGGGACATACAACTATGGCTACACCTTC	CASSLIGQGTYNYGYTF
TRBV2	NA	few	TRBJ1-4	TGTGCCAGCCCAGGGGATGAAAAACTGTTTTTT	CASPGDEKLFF
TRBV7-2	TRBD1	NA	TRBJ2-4	TGTGCCAGCAGCGACAGGGTTTGGGGAGCTCACATTCAGTACTTC	CASSDRVWGAHIQYF
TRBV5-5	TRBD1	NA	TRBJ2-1	TGTGCCAGCAGCTTGTCAGGGGGCGACTCCTACAATGAGCAGTTCTTC	CASSLSGGDSYNEQFF
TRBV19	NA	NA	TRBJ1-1	TGTGCCAGTAGTATAAAGGGGCAGGCGGACACTGAAGCTTTCTTT	CASSIKGQADTEAFF
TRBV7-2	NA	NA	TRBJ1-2	TGTGCCAGCAGCGAGGGACAAATTGGCTACACCTTC	CASSEGQIGYTF
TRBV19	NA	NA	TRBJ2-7	TGTGCCAGTAGCCCCGGACTCACGCTCTCCTACGAGCAGTACTTC	CASSPGLTLSYEQYF